This passage covers 21 T cell receptor beta chains from one sample sequenced in a study of technical replicates of blood from a handful of donors. Libraries were prepared by immunoSEQ multiplex PCR; TCRdb keeps only in-frame clonotypes and omits some of them. The table has 65,000 to 75,000 clones, around 87% seen once. The sequenced sample was PBMCs. These receptors were collected from a human donor in good health. Some clones in this sample may be carry-over from other donors' samples.

This rearrangement joins TRBV4-2 to TRBJ2-7; D remains ambiguous. Germline V gene data show CDR1 as LGHNA and CDR2 as YNFKEQ. This CDR3 comprises 15 residues. V lost 0 bases and J lost 0, with 9 bases in between. CDR3 sequence reads: CASSQDRLPSYEQYF. Here the CDR3 DNA reads TGTGCCAGCAGCCAAGATAGACTTCCCTCCTACGAGCAGTACTTC.

The rearrangement joins TRBV9 to TRBJ2-3, with 12 bases aligning to TRBD2. CDR1 and CDR2 (germline): SGDLS, YYNGEE. The CDR3 loop spans 17 amino acids. Trimming at V came to 3 bases and at J to 2 bases, leaving 7 bases not matched to a gene. For the CDR3, the DNA is TGTGCCAGCAGCGGCCGGCTAGCGGGAGGGTTCACAGATACGCAGTATTTT. Protein: CASSGRLAGGFTDTQYF.

The gene calls are TRBV7-2 and TRBJ1-3; no clear D gene. V was shortened by 0 bases and J by 0 bases, with 6 bases between the two germline ends. This CDR3 is built from 15 residues. Germline lookup yields CDR1 SGHTA and CDR2 FQGNSA. CDR3 residues: CASSLAKLSGNTIYF. DNA of the CDR3: TGTGCCAGCAGCTTAGCGAAGCTCTCTGGAAACACCATATATTTT.

This clone was detected only once. The chain joins TRBV7-6 to TRBJ2-5, with 7 positions matching TRBD2. Trimming at V came to 6 bases and at J to 4 bases, leaving 5 bases not matched to a gene. Per germline, CDR1 SGHVS and CDR2 FNYEAQ. The CDR3 loop spans 13 amino acids. CDR3 in DNA: TGTGCCAGCAGTAGGACTAGTAGAGAGACCCAGTACTTC. Its protein product is CASSRTSRETQYF.

CDR3 amino acids: CASSLSWSWDGQRVTNYGYTF. For the CDR3, the DNA is TGTGCCAGCAGTTTATCCTGGTCATGGGATGGACAGAGAGTAACTAACTATGGCTACACCTTC. The chain is built from TRBV28 and TRBJ1-2; D may be TRBD1 (6 bases). The V gene's germline CDR1 is MDHEN and CDR2 SYDVKM. With 1 base removed from V and 0 bases from J, the gap between germline ends came to 27 bases. CDR3 length equals 21 residues.

J is TRBJ1-5 and V is TRBV5-6; 8 nucleotides align to TRBD1. Losses at the gene ends were 2 bases for V and 2 bases for J; bases not matched to a gene: 9. Germline V gene lookup returns CDR1 SGHDT and CDR2 YYEEEE. The CDR3 loop spans 17 amino acids. CDR3 loop: CASSFGQGVPGNQPQHF. The CDR3 coding sequence is TGTGCCAGCAGCTTCGGACAGGGAGTGCCTGGCAATCAGCCCCAGCATTTT. Filled out from reference TRBV5-6 and TRBJ1-5, the complete variable domain reads DAGVTQSPTHLIKTRGQQVTLRCSPKSGHDTVSWYQQALGQGPQFIFQYYEEEERQRGNFPDRFSGHQFPNYSSELNVNALLLGDSALYLCASSFGQGVPGNQPQHFGDGTRLSIL.

The chain joins TRBV4-1 to TRBJ1-1; tentatively, D is TRBD1 (6 bases). Trimming cost V 1 base and J 3 bases, with 9 bases left between them. The CDR3 is 14 residues long. Per germline, CDR1 MGHRA and CDR2 YSYEKL. CDR3 sequence: CASSQVPGDTEAFF. The CDR3 coding sequence is TGCGCCAGCAGCCAAGTCCCAGGGGACACTGAAGCTTTCTTT.

The rearrangement links TRBV4-2 to TRBJ1-3; 7 nucleotides agree with TRBD1. CDR1 and CDR2 (germline): LGHNA, YNFKEQ. The CDR3 runs to 17 residues. J gave up 0 bases and V 2 bases, and 7 bases lay outside the gene matches. CDR3 sequence (DNA): TGTGCCAGCAGCCAACCCGACAGGGCCTCCTCTGGAAACACCATATATTTT. Encoded protein: CASSQPDRASSGNTIYF.

This clone was counted between two and nine times. The chain carries TRBV7-2 and TRBJ2-4; TRBD2 aligns across 14 bases. Trimming took 5 bases from V and 8 from J; bases not matched to a gene: 8. CDR1 is SGHTA and CDR2 is FQGNSA in the germline V gene. There are 16 residues in the CDR3. CDR3 nucleotides: TGTGCCAGCAGCCCCGGGACTAGCGGGAGAGGGGACATTCAGTACTTC. This gives the protein CASSPGTSGRGDIQYF.

V and J are TRBV9 and TRBJ1-2; no clear D gene. This CDR3 contains 12 residues. Germline lookup yields CDR1 SGDLS and CDR2 YYNGEE. V was pared by 0 bases and J by 5 bases, with 5 bases between. DNA of the CDR3: TGTGCCAGCAGCGTAGATACATATGGCTACACCTTC. Translated: CASSVDTYGYTF.

The genes are TRBV9 and TRBJ1-3; 10 bases are a match to TRBD1. The CDR3 covers 16 residues. V shed 4 bases and J 4 bases; nucleotides not matched to a gene: 8. In germline, CDR1 is SGDLS, CDR2 YYNGEE. The CDR3: CASSTQTGGAGNTIYF. The CDR3 DNA follows: TGTGCCAGCAGCACCCAGACAGGGGGCGCCGGAAACACCATATATTTT.

This rearrangement joins TRBV2 to TRBJ2-7; D is possibly TRBD1 (5 bases). Trimming stripped 0 bases from V and 5 bases from J, with 20 bases between. The CDR3 contains 17 residues. The germline V gene has CDR1 SNHLY and CDR2 FYNNEI. The CDR3 region is CASSEARYLTGLDEQYF. In DNA form, the CDR3 reads TGTGCCAGCAGTGAAGCGCGATATTTAACAGGCTTGGACGAGCAGTACTTC.

This clone has a handful of counts. The chain is built from TRBV5-1 and TRBJ1-1; 8 nucleotides align to TRBD1. J was trimmed by 1 base and V by 6 bases; bases with no gene match: 5. The CDR3 is 14 amino acids. Germline assignment: CDR1 SGHRS and CDR2 YFSETQ. This CDR3 is CASKKGTGNTEAFF. The CDR3 DNA reads TGCGCCAGCAAGAAGGGGACAGGGAACACTGAAGCTTTCTTT.

The V gene is TRBV2, the J gene TRBJ2-7, with TRBD1 identical over 9 bases. CDR3 size: 15 residues. CDR1 is SNHLY, CDR2 FYNNEI, per germline. V was clipped by 0 bases and J by 6 bases; unmatched bases: 6. The CDR3 is CASSEAEGQGTEQYF. CDR3 in DNA: TGTGCCAGCAGTGAAGCAGAGGGACAGGGCACCGAGCAGTACTTC.

The CDR3 nucleotides read TGTGCCAGCAGTGAAAATGTCCCCGGGGCCGGGGAGCTGTTTTTT. It translates to CASSENVPGAGELFF. V gene TRBV2 combines with J gene TRBJ2-2, with TRBD2 as a possible D gene (5 bases). V gave up 2 bases and J gave up 6 bases, with 13 bases separating them. This CDR3 region has 15 residues. Per the germline V gene, CDR1 is SNHLY and CDR2 is FYNNEI.

The chain employs TRBV11-1 and TRBJ2-2; 9 bases align to TRBD1. Per the germline V gene, CDR1 is SGHAT and CDR2 is FQDESV (reference sequence). This CDR3 contains 16 residues. J lost 2 bases, V lost 5 bases, and 6 bases had no gene match. In DNA form, the CDR3 reads TGTGCCAGCAGCCGACAGGGGGGAAAAAACACCGGGGAGCTGTTTTTT. Protein: CASSRQGGKNTGELFF.

The chain joins TRBV11-2 to TRBJ2-3, with TRBD2 matching over 9 bases. The V segment lost 1 base and the J segment 1 base; nucleotides outside the gene matches: 6. Germline V gene sequence: CDR1 SGHAT, CDR2 FQNNGV. The CDR3 totals 17 residues. Here the CDR3 DNA reads TGTGCCAGCAGCTTAGTACGGCGGGGGGGTGGCACAGATACGCAGTATTTT. This translates into CASSLVRRGGGTDTQYF.

The CDR3 here is CAWGTSFNEQFF. CDR3 DNA sequence: TGTGCCTGGGGGACTAGCTTCAATGAGCAGTTCTTC. The rearrangement joins TRBV30 to TRBJ2-1; 9 nucleotides agree with TRBD2. CDR1 and CDR2 from the germline V gene are GTSNPN and SVGIG (reference sequence). There are 12 residues in the CDR3. The J segment lost 6 bases and the V segment lost 5 bases, leaving 2 bases of the junction unmatched.

V gene TRBV6-1 combines with J gene TRBJ2-3; the D is unclear. The V end lost 2 bases, the J end lost 7 bases, and 16 bases lay between the germline ends. Germline-derived CDR1 and CDR2 are MNHNS and SASEGT. The length of the CDR3 is 15 residues. This chain's CDR3 is CASSEPPAGSNTQYF. In DNA, the CDR3 is TGTGCCAGCAGTGAACCCCCGGCAGGCTCCAATACGCAGTATTTT.

V gene TRBV7-2 combines with J gene TRBJ1-2; D is possibly TRBD1 (5 bases). CDR3 size: 15 residues. CDR1 and CDR2 (germline): SGHTA, FQGNSA. V was shortened by 1 base and J by 4 bases, with 13 bases between the two germline ends. The CDR3 DNA sequence: TGTGCCAGCAGCTTAGTCAAGGGGCCCAGCTATGGCTACACCTTC. Translating gives CASSLVKGPSYGYTF.

This chain joins TRBV2 and TRBJ2-7, with a tentative D call TRBD2 (7 bases). Germline V gives CDR1 SNHLY, CDR2 FYNNEI. V gave up 7 bases and J gave up 5 bases, with 12 bases separating them. This CDR3 spans 12 amino acids. The CDR3 here is CASTWGGHEQYF. CDR3 nucleotide sequence: TGTGCCAGCACCTGGGGGGGCCACGAGCAGTACTTC.